One sample yielded the 28 T cell receptor beta chains listed below, sequenced in a study of tumor T cells in aggressive B-cell lymphoma. Measured with immunoSEQ multiplex PCR; TCRdb has only the in-frame clones, and not every one. Of about 3,500 clones in the sample, about 94% were seen once. The sample consisted of tumor tissue. These receptors were taken from an adult with diffuse large B cell lymphoma.

The V and J genes are TRBV13 and TRBJ2-5; 13 bases match TRBD2. The CDR3 length is 19 residues. Trimming cost V 5 bases and J 3 bases; bases outside gene matches: 15. Germline CDR1 PRHDT, CDR2 FYEKMQ (reference sequence). CDR3 residues: CASSPWTSGSRPLKETQYF. CDR3 DNA: TGTGCCAGCAGCCCTTGGACTAGCGGGAGTCGCCCTCTTAAAGAGACCCAGTACTTC.

The rearrangement joins TRBV9 to TRBJ2-2; maybe TRBD1 (6 bases). Trimming pared 0 bases from V and 6 bases from J, leaving 6 bases between. Germline CDR1 is SGDLS and CDR2 is YYNGEE. The CDR3 is 13 residues long. The CDR3 sequence is CASSVGGPGELFF. The CDR3 bases are TGTGCCAGCAGCGTAGGGGGGCCCGGGGAGCTGTTTTTT.

As DNA, the CDR3 is TGCGCCAGCGGTCCAGATAATTCACCCCTCCACTTT. It codes for CASGPDNSPLHF. V and J are TRBV4-1 and TRBJ1-6; D ambiguous. CDR3 length: 12 amino acids. CDR1 is MGHRA and CDR2 is YSYEKL in the germline V gene. Trimming removed 8 bases at V and 5 bases at J, with 7 bases between.

V is TRBV7-9 and J is TRBJ1-2; no definite D call. V was shortened by 3 bases and J by 4 bases, with 9 bases between the two germline ends. The CDR3 length is 13 residues. Germline V lookup: CDR1 SEHNR, CDR2 FQNEAQ (reference sequence). As DNA, the CDR3 is TGTGCCAGCAGCTTCGACGGGATCTATGGCTACACCTTC. This gives the protein CASSFDGIYGYTF. Complete variable domain (other parts from reference TRBV7-9 and TRBJ1-2): DTGVSQNPRHKITKRGQNVTFRCDPISEHNRLYWYRQTLGQGPEFLTYFQNEAQLEKSRLLSDRFSAERPKGSFSTLEIQRTEQGDSAMYLCASSFDGIYGYTFGSGTRLTVV.

This CDR3 reads CASSLVAGVDIQYF. The DNA of the CDR3 is TGCGCCAGCAGCTTGGTGGCGGGAGTGGACATTCAGTACTTC. The J gene is TRBJ2-4, the V gene TRBV5-1, with 7 bases lining up with TRBD2. After removal of 0 bases from V and 8 bases from J, the junction contained 5 bases not matched to a gene. CDR3 length equals 14 residues. CDR1 SGHRS and CDR2 YFSETQ come from the germline V gene.

The J gene is TRBJ1-2, the V gene TRBV6-5, with 7 bases aligning to TRBD1. Germline V gives CDR1 MNHEY, CDR2 SVGAGI. This CDR3 is built from 13 residues. Losses at the gene ends were 6 bases for V and 2 bases for J; bases not matched to a gene: 3. The DNA for the CDR3 is TGTGCCAGCAGCAGGGGACAGAACTATGGCTACACCTTC. Encoded protein: CASSRGQNYGYTF.

A word on this clone: The same CDR3 is also encoded by other DNA sequences in this sample. The rearrangement uses TRBV21-1 and TRBJ2-1; no check of the table's D call, TRBD2, against the DNA was made. TRBV21-1 is described as a pseudogene. This CDR3 spans 15 amino acids. Here the CDR3 DNA reads TGTGCCAGCAGCAAACTCGGGGGGCGCCGGAATGAGCAGTTCTTC. It yields the protein CASSKLGGRRNEQFF.

In the case of this clone: The same CDR3 also results from other DNA sequences found in this sample. The chain couples TRBV7-2 to TRBJ1-5; D perhaps matches TRBD1 (5 bases). The CDR3 length is 17 residues. The V and J ends lost 1 base and 3 bases respectively, with 16 bases between them. CDR1 SGHTA and CDR2 FQGNSA come from the germline V gene. The CDR3 is CASSLVGQGGNNQPQHF. As DNA, the CDR3 is TGTGCCAGCAGCTTAGTCGGTCAGGGAGGTAACAATCAGCCCCAGCATTTT.

The gene calls are TRBV27 and TRBJ1-1, with D possibly TRBD1 on 5 matching bases. The germline V and J ends were trimmed by 0 bases and 1 base, with 9 bases remaining between them. CDR1 MNHEY and CDR2 SMNVEV come from the germline V gene (reference sequence). The CDR3 runs to 15 residues. The CDR3 protein is CASSLSRGKNTEAFF. DNA of the CDR3: TGTGCCAGCAGTTTATCCCGGGGGAAGAACACTGAAGCTTTCTTT.

The rearrangement joins TRBV11-1 to TRBJ2-7; the match to TRBD2 covers 13 bases. With V trimmed by 3 bases and J by 0 bases, 5 bases remained unmatched. Germline V CDR1 and CDR2: SGHAT, FQDESV (reference sequence). This CDR3 has 17 residues. The CDR3 DNA is TGTGCCAGCAGCTTCAGGACTAGCGGGAGTCCCTCCTACGAGCAGTACTTC. Protein: CASSFRTSGSPSYEQYF.

This chain uses TRBV5-5 with TRBJ2-2; 10 nucleotides agree with TRBD2. The germline CDR1 and CDR2 sequences are SGHKS and YYEKEE (reference sequence). Unmatched junction bases numbered 10, after V lost 1 base and J lost 7 bases. This CDR3 contains 17 residues. Written as DNA, the CDR3 is TGTGCCAGCAGCTTGACCCCTCTAGCGGGAGTTCTCGGGGAGCTGTTTTTT. Amino acid sequence: CASSLTPLAGVLGELFF.

The genes are TRBV28 and TRBJ1-5; 8 positions match TRBD1. Germline V gene sequence: CDR1 MDHEN, CDR2 SYDVKM. V shed 3 bases, J shed 0 bases, and the junction held 7 bases outside the gene matches. The CDR3 contains 17 residues. The CDR3 DNA follows: TGTGCCAGCAGTTTGGGGGCAGGGGGCTATAGCAATCAGCCCCAGCATTTT. This sequence encodes CASSLGAGGYSNQPQHF.

The rearrangement uses TRBV5-1 and TRBJ2-3; possible D gene TRBD2, 5 bases. This CDR3 spans 16 amino acids. The V gene's germline CDR1 is SGHRS and CDR2 YFSETQ. Trimming stripped 7 bases from V and 2 bases from J, with 20 bases between. The CDR3 sequence: CASRRGAAQNTDTQYF. CDR3 DNA sequence: TGCGCCAGCCGCCGGGGAGCAGCTCAAAACACAGATACGCAGTATTTT.

This clone showed up just once. The CDR3: CASNSGTVGDQPQHF. The DNA for the CDR3 is TGTGCCAGCAACAGTGGGACAGTGGGGGATCAGCCCCAGCATTTT. V is TRBV2 and J is TRBJ1-5, with 7 bases lining up with TRBD1. The CDR3 has 15 residues. Germline assignment: CDR1 SNHLY and CDR2 FYNNEI. V was pared by 7 bases and J by 5 bases, with 11 bases of the junction left unmatched.

V is TRBV4-2 and J is TRBJ2-7; D may be TRBD2 (7 bases). The CDR3 extends over 17 amino acids. Per the germline V gene, CDR1 is LGHNA and CDR2 is YNFKEQ. Between the trimmed V and J ends, which lost 0 bases and 5 bases, there was a span of 20 bases. CDR3 loop: CASSQELYTGRVHEQYF. DNA of the CDR3: TGTGCCAGCAGCCAAGAACTGTATACAGGGAGGGTCCACGAGCAGTACTTC.

This chain connects TRBV28 to TRBJ2-3; 10 bases are a match to TRBD2. Germline-derived CDR1 and CDR2 are MDHEN and SYDVKM. CDR3 size: 16 residues. Losses at the gene ends were 3 bases for V and 4 bases for J; bases not matched to a gene: 7. The DNA of the CDR3 is TGTGCCAGCAGTTTCGAAGCGGGAGGGCTCCCAGATACGCAGTATTTT. Its translation is CASSFEAGGLPDTQYF. The complete variable domain, with remaining parts taken from reference TRBV28 and TRBJ2-3, reads DVKVTQSSRYLVKRTGEKVFLECVQDMDHENMFWYRQDPGLGLRLIYFSYDVKMKEKGDIPEGYSVSREKKERFSLILESASTNQTSMYLCASSFEAGGLPDTQYFGPGTRLTVL.

The chain has TRBV6-5 and TRBJ1-1; D is unclear. CDR3 length equals 12 residues. Germline V gene sequence: CDR1 MNHEY, CDR2 SVGAGI. The V end was cut by 4 bases, the J end by 3 bases, with 6 bases between. The CDR3 spells CASSSRHTEAFF. The CDR3 DNA follows: TGTGCCAGCAGTTCTAGGCACACTGAAGCTTTCTTT.

This clone was detected once. The chain couples TRBV4-1 to TRBJ2-5; a weak D match, TRBD2 (6 bases). Trimming shortened V by 4 bases and J by 4 bases, and 16 bases separated the two germline ends. Germline CDR1 MGHRA, CDR2 YSYEKL. The CDR3 extends over 15 amino acids. The CDR3 nucleotides read TGCGCCAGCAGCCTCCGGGGGAACAAGGGAGAGACCCAGTACTTC. Its translation: CASSLRGNKGETQYF.

The sample holds one count of this clone. The CDR3 region has the DNA TGTGCCAGCAGCTTTAGAGGGAACGGTGAGCAGTTCTTC. Its protein product is CASSFRGNGEQFF. V is TRBV7-3 and J is TRBJ2-1; tentatively, D is TRBD2 (5 bases). Germline CDR1 SGHTA, CDR2 FQGTGA. With 3 bases removed from V and 9 bases from J, the gap between germline ends came to 12 bases. The CDR3 consists of 13 residues.

The chain recombines TRBV30 with TRBJ2-1; no reliable D call. Trimming shortened V by 4 bases and J by 9 bases, and 16 bases separated the two germline ends. The CDR3 loop spans 13 amino acids. The germline V gene has CDR1 GTSNPN and CDR2 SVGIG (reference sequence). The CDR3 spells CAWTPLGSGEQFF. As DNA, the CDR3 is TGTGCCTGGACCCCTCTCGGGTCCGGTGAGCAGTTCTTC.

The V call is TRBV2, the J call TRBJ2-1; TRBD1 matches at 10 bases. Germline V gene lookup returns CDR1 SNHLY and CDR2 FYNNEI. Trimming cost V 9 bases and J 2 bases; bases outside gene matches: 4. This CDR3 comprises 14 residues. CDR3: CASQTGGAYNEQFF. The CDR3 bases are TGTGCCAGTCAGACAGGGGGCGCCTACAATGAGCAGTTCTTC.

The chain recombines TRBV4-3 with TRBJ2-2, with 10 bases lining up with TRBD2. CDR3 length: 18 residues. After removal of 0 bases from V and 3 bases from J, the junction contained 7 bases not matched to a gene. Germline V gives CDR1 LGHNA, CDR2 YSLEER. CDR3 in DNA: TGCGCCAGCAGCCAAGATCCGAGTAGCGGGAGGCACACCGGGGAGCTGTTTTTT. This encodes CASSQDPSSGRHTGELFF.

This chain connects TRBV11-2 to TRBJ1-4; possibly TRBD1 for D (5 bases). The germline gives CDR1 SGHAT, CDR2 FQNNGV. The CDR3 length is 17 residues. The germline V and J ends were trimmed by 1 base and 0 bases, with 12 bases remaining between them. CDR3: CASSLVLGGATNEKLFF. For the CDR3, the DNA is TGTGCCAGCAGCTTAGTACTGGGGGGAGCAACTAATGAAAAACTGTTTTTT.

V gene TRBV6-1 combines with J gene TRBJ2-4, with D maybe TRBD1 (5 bases). V was pared by 4 bases and J by 1 base, with 11 bases between. CDR1 MNHNS and CDR2 SASEGT come from the germline V gene. The CDR3 is 15 residues long. CDR3 sequence reads: CASSGQGVAKNIQYF. CDR3 sequence (DNA): TGTGCCAGCAGTGGACAAGGGGTGGCCAAAAACATTCAGTACTTC.

The chain recombines TRBV2 with TRBJ2-4; D might be TRBD1 (5 bases). Between the trimmed V and J ends, which lost 5 bases and 0 bases, there was a span of 11 bases. The CDR3 is 15 amino acids. Germline CDR1 SNHLY, CDR2 FYNNEI. The CDR3 DNA sequence: TGTGCCAGCAGTCCTGACAGTGTAGCCAAAAACATTCAGTACTTC. Its protein product is CASSPDSVAKNIQYF.

The chain's CDR3 is CASSYRGEQYF. CDR3 coding DNA: TGTGCCAGCAGCTATCGAGGTGAGCAGTACTTC. The chain employs TRBV7-9 and TRBJ2-7; D not certain. CDR3 length equals 11 residues. V dropped 4 bases and J dropped 7 bases, with 8 bases sitting between them. Germline assignment: CDR1 SEHNR and CDR2 FQNEAQ (reference sequence).

This clone was found a few times. Distinct nucleotide sequences in the sample also encode this CDR3. The DNA for the CDR3 is TGTGCCAGCAGCTTAGGACTAGCCGGCCCCTACGAGCAGTACTTC. It codes for CASSLGLAGPYEQYF. The rearrangement uses TRBV11-2 and TRBJ2-7; TRBD2 matches at 7 bases. The CDR3 is made up of 15 amino acids. CDR1 is SGHAT and CDR2 is FQNNGV in the germline V gene. The ends lost 1 base at V and 2 bases at J; junction bases unmatched: 5.

The CDR3, as DNA: TGTGCCAGCAGCTTCTACAGGGACTCCTACAATGAGCAGTTCTTC. Its translation: CASSFYRDSYNEQFF. The chain recombines TRBV11-1 with TRBJ2-1; D may be TRBD1 (6 bases). Germline CDR1 reads SGHAT; CDR2 reads FQDESV (reference sequence). This CDR3 is built from 15 residues. Trimming cost V 3 bases and J 0 bases, with 9 bases left between them.